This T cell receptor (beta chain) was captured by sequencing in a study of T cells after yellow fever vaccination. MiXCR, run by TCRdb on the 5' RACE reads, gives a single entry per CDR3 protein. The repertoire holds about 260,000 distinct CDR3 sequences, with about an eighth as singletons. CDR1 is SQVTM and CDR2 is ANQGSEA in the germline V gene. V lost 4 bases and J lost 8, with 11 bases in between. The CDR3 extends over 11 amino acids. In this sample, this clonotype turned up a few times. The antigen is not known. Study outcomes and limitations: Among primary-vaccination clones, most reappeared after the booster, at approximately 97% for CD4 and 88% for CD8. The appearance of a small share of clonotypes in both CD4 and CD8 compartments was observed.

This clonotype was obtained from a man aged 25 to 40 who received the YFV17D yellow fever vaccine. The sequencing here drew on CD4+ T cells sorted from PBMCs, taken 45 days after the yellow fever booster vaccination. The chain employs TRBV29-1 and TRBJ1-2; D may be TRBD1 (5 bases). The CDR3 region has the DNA TGCAGCGTTGTAAAGGGGAAAGGCTACACCTTC. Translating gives CSVVKGKGYTF.